This TCR beta chain stems from a study of blood T cell repertoires in COVID-19. Across the whole study: The origin of the acute and convalescent COVID-19 samples was the United States, Italy and Spain. PBMCs, B-cell-depleted T cells, or T cells provided the cDNA or gDNA that made up the material.

Trimming removed 6 bases from V and 0 bases from J, with 19 bases in between. This CDR3 spans 17 amino acids. Germline V gives CDR1 MRHNA, CDR2 SNTAGT. Original data processing: Estimation of nucleated cell counts was performed using reference gene primer amplification. Clones were sequenced by immunoSEQ multiplex PCR, and TCRdb holds only the in-frame ones, with some missing. V, J and clone size reflect that table, while D and trimming were determined from the DNA. The data show 240,000 or so clones, roughly 80% seen once. The TCR comes from a young woman with acute or convalescent COVID-19. Sample: peripheral blood. The chain recombines TRBV6-4 with TRBJ2-3, with TRBD1 as a possible D gene (5 bases). In DNA form, the CDR3 reads TGTGCCAGCAGCAAAGGGGTGGTCAGAGCTAGCACAGATACGCAGTATTTT. It is translated as CASSKGVVRASTDTQYF.